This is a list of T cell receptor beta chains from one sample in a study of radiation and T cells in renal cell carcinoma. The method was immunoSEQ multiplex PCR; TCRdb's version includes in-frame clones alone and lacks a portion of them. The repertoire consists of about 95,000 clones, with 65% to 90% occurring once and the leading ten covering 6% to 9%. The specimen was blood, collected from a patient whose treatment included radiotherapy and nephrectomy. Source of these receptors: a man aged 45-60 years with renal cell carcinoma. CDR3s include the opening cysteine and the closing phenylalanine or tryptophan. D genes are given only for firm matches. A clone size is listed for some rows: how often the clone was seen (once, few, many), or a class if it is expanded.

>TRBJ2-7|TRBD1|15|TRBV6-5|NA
CASSYSRDRVFEQYF
TGTGCCAGCAGTTACTCGCGGGACAGGGTTTTCGAGCAGTACTTC
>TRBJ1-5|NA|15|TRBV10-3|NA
CAISGDGYSNQPQHF
TGTGCCATCAGTGGGGACGGTTATAGCAATCAGCCCCAGCATTTT
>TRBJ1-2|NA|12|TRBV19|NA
CASKFSNYGYTF
TGTGCCAGTAAATTCTCTAACTATGGCTACACCTTC
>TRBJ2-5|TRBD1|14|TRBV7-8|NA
CASKGAPSSKTQYF
TGTGCCAGTAAGGGGGCCCCTAGTAGTAAGACCCAGTACTTC
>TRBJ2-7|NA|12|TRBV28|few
CASSSLRYEQYF
TGTGCCAGCAGTTCCCTCAGGTACGAGCAGTACTTC
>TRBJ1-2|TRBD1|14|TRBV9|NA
CASSEGQGSYGYTF
TGTGCCAGCAGCGAGGGACAGGGGTCCTATGGCTACACCTTC
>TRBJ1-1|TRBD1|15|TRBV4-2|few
CASSQHGTENTEAFF
TGTGCCAGCAGCCAGCACGGGACAGAGAACACTGAAGCTTTCTTT
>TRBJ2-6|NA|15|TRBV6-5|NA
CASSYQGSGANVLTF
TGTGCCAGCAGTTACCAGGGGTCTGGGGCCAACGTCCTGACTTTC
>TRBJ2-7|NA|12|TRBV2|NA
CASSATGYKQYF
TGTGCCAGCAGTGCTACAGGGTATAAGCAGTACTTC
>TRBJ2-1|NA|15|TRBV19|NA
CASSPPGGAYNEQFF
TGTGCCAGTAGCCCCCCAGGAGGTGCCTACAATGAGCAGTTCTTC
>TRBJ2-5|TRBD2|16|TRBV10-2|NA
CASSLSGGARQETQYF
TGCGCCAGCAGCCTTAGCGGGGGGGCCCGACAAGAGACCCAGTACTTC
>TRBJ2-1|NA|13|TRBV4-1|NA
CASSHPRDNEQFF
TGCGCCAGCAGCCACCCCCGGGACAATGAGCAGTTCTTC
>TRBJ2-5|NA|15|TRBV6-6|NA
CASSYTEGVLETQYF
TGTGCCAGCAGTTACACCGAGGGGGTCTTAGAGACCCAGTACTTC
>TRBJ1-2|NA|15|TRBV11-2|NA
CASSDFYTRLAGYTF
TGTGCCAGCAGCGATTTTTACACCAGATTGGCCGGCTACACCTTC
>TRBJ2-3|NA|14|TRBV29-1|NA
CSARADRLTDTQYF
TGCAGCGCTAGAGCCGACAGATTAACAGATACGCAGTATTTT
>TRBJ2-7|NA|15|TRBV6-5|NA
CASSYSLDGFYEQYF
TGTGCCAGCAGTTACTCCCTAGACGGATTTTACGAGCAGTACTTC
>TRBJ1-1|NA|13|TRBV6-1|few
CASSEVADTEAFF
TGTGCCAGCAGTGAAGTAGCTGACACTGAAGCTTTCTTT
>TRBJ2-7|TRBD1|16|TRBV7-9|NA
CASSFQPGQGTDEQYF
TGTGCCAGCAGCTTCCAACCGGGACAGGGGACCGACGAGCAGTACTTC
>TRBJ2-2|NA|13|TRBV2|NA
CASILGAVGELFF
TGTGCCAGCATCCTAGGGGCTGTCGGGGAGCTGTTTTTT
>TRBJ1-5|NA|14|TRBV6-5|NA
CASSAQWSNQPQHF
TGTGCCAGCAGTGCTCAATGGAGCAATCAGCCCCAGCATTTT
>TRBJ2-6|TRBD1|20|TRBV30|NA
CAWNRPGQGAVSSGANVLTF
TGTGCCTGGAACAGACCGGGACAGGGGGCTGTTAGCTCTGGGGCCAACGTCCTGACTTTC
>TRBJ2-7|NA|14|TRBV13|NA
CASSLLALSYEQYF
TGTGCCAGCAGCTTATTAGCGCTCTCCTACGAGCAGTACTTC
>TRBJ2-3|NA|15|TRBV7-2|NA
CASSPFTQGSDTQYF
TGTGCCAGCAGCCCCTTCACTCAGGGATCAGATACGCAGTATTTT
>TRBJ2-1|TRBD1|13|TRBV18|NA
CASSPRDRGEQFF
TGTGCCAGCTCACCCAGGGACAGGGGTGAGCAGTTCTTC
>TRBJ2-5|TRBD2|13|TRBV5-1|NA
CASSLAGDETQYF
TGCGCCAGCAGCCTAGCGGGAGATGAGACCCAGTACTTC
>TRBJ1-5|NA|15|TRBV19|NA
CASSQQGYSNQPQHF
TGTGCCAGTAGTCAACAGGGCTATAGCAATCAGCCCCAGCATTTT
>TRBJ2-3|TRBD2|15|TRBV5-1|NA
CASIREGISTDTQYF
TGCGCCAGCATAAGGGAGGGGATTAGCACAGATACGCAGTATTTT
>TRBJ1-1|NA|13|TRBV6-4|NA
CASSVTGNTEAFF
TGTGCCAGCAGTGTTACGGGTAACACTGAAGCTTTCTTT
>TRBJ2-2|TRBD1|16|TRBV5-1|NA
CASSPGTALNTGELFF
TGCGCCAGCAGCCCAGGGACAGCATTGAACACCGGGGAGCTGTTTTTT
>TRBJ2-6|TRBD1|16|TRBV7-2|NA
CASSGTGGTGANVLTF
TGTGCCAGCAGCGGGACAGGGGGTACTGGGGCCAACGTCCTGACTTTC
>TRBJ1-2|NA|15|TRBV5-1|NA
CASHAETGVTYGYTF
TGCGCCAGTCACGCAGAGACAGGAGTAACCTATGGCTACACCTTC
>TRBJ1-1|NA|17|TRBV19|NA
CASTYDPGPTRGTEAFF
TGTGCCAGTACCTACGACCCGGGACCGACGAGGGGCACTGAAGCTTTCTTT
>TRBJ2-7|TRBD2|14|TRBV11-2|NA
CASSLAGSSYEQYF
TGTGCCAGCAGCCTAGCGGGGAGCTCCTACGAGCAGTACTTC
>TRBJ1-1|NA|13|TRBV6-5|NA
CASSPAENTEAFF
TGTGCCAGCAGCCCCGCAGAGAACACTGAAGCTTTCTTT
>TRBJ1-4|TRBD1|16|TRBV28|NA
CASSGVGQGFNEKLFF
TGTGCCAGCAGTGGAGTGGGACAGGGGTTTAATGAAAAACTGTTTTTT
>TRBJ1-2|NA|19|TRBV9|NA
CASSAGYRDTEQANYGYTF
TGTGCCAGCAGCGCCGGATACCGGGACACAGAACAAGCCAACTATGGCTACACCTTC
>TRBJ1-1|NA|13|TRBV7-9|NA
CASSFQGNTEAFF
TGTGCCAGCAGCTTTCAGGGGAACACTGAAGCTTTCTTT
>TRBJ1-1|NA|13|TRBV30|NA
CAWGLLRDTEAFF
TGTGCCTGGGGACTCCTACGGGACACTGAAGCTTTCTTT
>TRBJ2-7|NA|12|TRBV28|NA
CASSLQGHEQYF
TGTGCCAGCAGTCTACAGGGCCACGAGCAGTACTTC
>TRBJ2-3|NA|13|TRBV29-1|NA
CSVTGEYTDTQYF
TGCAGCGTGACCGGAGAATACACAGATACGCAGTATTTT
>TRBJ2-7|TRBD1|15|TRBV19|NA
CASSSAGDRAYEQYF
TGTGCCAGTAGTTCGGCGGGGGACAGGGCCTACGAGCAGTACTTC
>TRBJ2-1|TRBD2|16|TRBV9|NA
CASSVARSGGAREQFF
TGTGCCAGCAGCGTAGCGCGTAGCGGGGGGGCACGAGAGCAGTTCTTC
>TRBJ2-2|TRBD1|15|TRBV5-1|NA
CASRRTGANTGELFF
TGCGCCAGCAGACGGACAGGTGCGAACACCGGGGAGCTGTTTTTT
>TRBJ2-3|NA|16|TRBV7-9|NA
CASSELRTAVMDTQYF
TGTGCCAGCAGCGAACTCCGGACGGCGGTAATGGATACGCAGTATTTT
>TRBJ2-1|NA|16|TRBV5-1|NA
CASSFRMGGSDNEQFF
TGCGCCAGCAGCTTTCGGATGGGTGGCTCGGACAATGAGCAGTTCTTC
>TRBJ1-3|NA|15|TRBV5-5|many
CASRKDGPSGNTIYF
TGTGCCAGCAGAAAGGACGGACCCTCTGGAAACACCATATATTTT
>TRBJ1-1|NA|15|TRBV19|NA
CASSIEPLALTDAFF
TGTGCCAGTAGTATCGAGCCGCTTGCCTTGACCGACGCTTTCTTT
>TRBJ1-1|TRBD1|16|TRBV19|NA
CASSLGTASMVTEAFF
TGTGCCAGTAGTCTGGGGACAGCGTCTATGGTCACTGAAGCTTTCTTT
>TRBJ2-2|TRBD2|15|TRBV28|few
CASSRTSANTGELFF
TGTGCCAGCAGTCGGACTAGCGCCAACACCGGGGAGCTGTTTTTT
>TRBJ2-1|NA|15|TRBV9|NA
CASSLLGKTYNEQFF
TGTGCCAGCAGTCTCCTAGGGAAAACGTACAATGAGCAGTTCTTC
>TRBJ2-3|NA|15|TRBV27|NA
CASSPVTGVADTQYF
TGTGCCAGCAGTCCCGTCACGGGAGTGGCAGATACGCAGTATTTT
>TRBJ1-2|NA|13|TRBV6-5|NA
CASSRDGSYGYTF
TGTGCCAGCAGTCGAGACGGCTCCTATGGCTACACCTTC
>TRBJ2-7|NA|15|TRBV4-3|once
CASSQTDLKFYEQYF
TGCGCCAGCAGCCAAACTGATCTGAAGTTCTACGAGCAGTACTTC
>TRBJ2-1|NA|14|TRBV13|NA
CASSFQGTLNEQFF
TGTGCCAGCAGCTTTCAGGGGACCCTCAATGAGCAGTTCTTC
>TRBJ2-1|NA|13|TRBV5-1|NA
CASSLVGYNEQFF
TGCGCCAGCAGCTTGGTCGGATACAATGAGCAGTTCTTC
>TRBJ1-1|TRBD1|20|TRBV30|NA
CAWILLGQTGSDPPNTEAFF
TGTGCCTGGATACTGTTGGGACAGACAGGGAGTGATCCACCGAACACTGAAGCTTTCTTT
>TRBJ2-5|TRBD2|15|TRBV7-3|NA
CASSRTSGREETQYF
TGTGCCAGCAGCAGGACTAGCGGGAGGGAAGAGACCCAGTACTTC
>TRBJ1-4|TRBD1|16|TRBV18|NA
CASSADRVLANEKLFF
TGTGCCAGCTCCGCCGACAGGGTCCTTGCTAATGAAAAACTGTTTTTT
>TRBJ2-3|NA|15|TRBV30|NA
CAWRVFRVSQDTQYF
TGTGCCTGGAGGGTGTTCAGGGTTAGTCAGGATACGCAGTATTTT